Presented here are 2 T cell receptor beta chains from one specimen sequenced in a study of CD8+ T cells in alopecia areata (dated by TCRdb to 2017 to 2018). The meaning of the sample's time point label: baseline before oral tofacitinib. Libraries came from the immunoSEQ multiplex PCR assay. To provide template for TCR sequencing, every sample had RNA extracted and reverse transcribed into cDNA. TCRdb retrieved this table from immuneACCESS and kept in-frame rearrangements only. Not all clones are present; in checked studies, unresolved V genes account for under half, and no reason is known for the remainder. The sample records about 180,000 clones, 50% to 70% of which are singletons. The biggest ten clones account for about 1.5% of the sample. The input for sequencing was CD4+ T cells sorted from blood, taken at week 0. The receptors derive from a human donor with alopecia areata.

The chain is built from TRBV9 and TRBJ2-1; 8 bases map to TRBD2. Germline CDR1 reads SGDLS; CDR2 reads YYNGEE. The CDR3 spans 15 residues. V lost 3 bases and J lost 7; bases outside the gene matches: 9. CDR3 region: CASSAGGAGANEQFF. CDR3 nucleotide sequence: TGTGCCAGCAGCGCCGGGGGAGCGGGGGCTAATGAGCAGTTCTTC.

The chain recombines TRBV11-2 with TRBJ2-5; D not certain. The CDR3 extends over 16 amino acids. V lost 5 bases, J lost 4 bases, and 20 bases lay in between. The germline CDR1 and CDR2 sequences are SGHAT and FQNNGV. This chain's CDR3 is CASSAFPHDERETQYF. The DNA for the CDR3 is TGTGCCAGCAGCGCATTCCCCCACGACGAGCGAGAGACCCAGTACTTC.